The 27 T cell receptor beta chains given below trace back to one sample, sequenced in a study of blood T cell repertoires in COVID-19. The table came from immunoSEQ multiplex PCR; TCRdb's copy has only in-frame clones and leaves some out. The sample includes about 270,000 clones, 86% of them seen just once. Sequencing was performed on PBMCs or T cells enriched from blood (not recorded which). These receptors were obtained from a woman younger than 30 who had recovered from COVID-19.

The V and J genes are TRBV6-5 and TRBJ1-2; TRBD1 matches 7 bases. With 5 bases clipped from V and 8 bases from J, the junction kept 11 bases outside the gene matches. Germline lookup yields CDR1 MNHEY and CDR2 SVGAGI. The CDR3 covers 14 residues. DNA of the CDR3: TGTGCCAGCAGTCGAGATTGGGACAGAAGGGGCTACACCTTC. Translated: CASSRDWDRRGYTF.

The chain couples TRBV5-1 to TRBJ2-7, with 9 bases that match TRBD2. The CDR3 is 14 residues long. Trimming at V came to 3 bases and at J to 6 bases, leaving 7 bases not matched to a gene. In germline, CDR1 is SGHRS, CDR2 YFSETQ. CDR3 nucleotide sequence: TGCGCCAGCAGCTCCGGGACTAGCTTAGGCGAGCAGTACTTC. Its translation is CASSSGTSLGEQYF. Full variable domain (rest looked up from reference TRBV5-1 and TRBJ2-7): KAGVTQTPRYLIKTRGQQVTLSCSPISGHRSVSWYQQTPGQGLQFLFEYFSETQRNKGNFPGRFSGRQFSNSRSEMNVSTLELGDSALYLCASSSGTSLGEQYFGPGTRLTVT.

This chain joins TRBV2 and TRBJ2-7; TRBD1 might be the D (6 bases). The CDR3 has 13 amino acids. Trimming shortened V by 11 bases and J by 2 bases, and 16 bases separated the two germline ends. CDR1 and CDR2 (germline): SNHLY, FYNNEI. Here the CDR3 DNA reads TGTGCCTCCAGGGGAGCGGTGCCCTACGAGCAGTACTTC. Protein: CASRGAVPYEQYF.

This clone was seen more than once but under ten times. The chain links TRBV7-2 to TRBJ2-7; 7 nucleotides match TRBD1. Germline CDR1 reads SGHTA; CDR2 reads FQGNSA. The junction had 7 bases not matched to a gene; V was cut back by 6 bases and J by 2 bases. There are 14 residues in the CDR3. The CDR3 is CASRRQGRPYEQYF. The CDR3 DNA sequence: TGTGCCAGCAGAAGACAGGGACGCCCCTACGAGCAGTACTTC.

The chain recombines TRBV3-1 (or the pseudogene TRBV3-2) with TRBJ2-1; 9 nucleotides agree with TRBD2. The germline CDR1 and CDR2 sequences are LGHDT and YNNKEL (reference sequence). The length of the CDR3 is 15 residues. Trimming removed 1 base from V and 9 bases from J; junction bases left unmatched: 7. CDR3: CASSQGRTSVGEQFF. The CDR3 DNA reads TGTGCCAGCAGCCAAGGCCGGACTAGCGTTGGTGAGCAGTTCTTC.

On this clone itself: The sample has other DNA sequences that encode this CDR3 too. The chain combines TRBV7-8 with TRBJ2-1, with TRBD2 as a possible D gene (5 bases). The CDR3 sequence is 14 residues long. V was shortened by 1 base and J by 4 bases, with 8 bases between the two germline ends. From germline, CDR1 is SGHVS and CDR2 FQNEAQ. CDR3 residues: CASSLVGGYNEQFF. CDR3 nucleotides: TGTGCCAGCAGCTTAGTCGGAGGATACAATGAGCAGTTCTTC.

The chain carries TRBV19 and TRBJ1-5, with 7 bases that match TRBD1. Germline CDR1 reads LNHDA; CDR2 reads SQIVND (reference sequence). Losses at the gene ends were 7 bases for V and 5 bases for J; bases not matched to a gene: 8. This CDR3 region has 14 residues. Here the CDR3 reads CASTPRGPDQPQHF. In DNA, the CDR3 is TGTGCCAGTACCCCTAGGGGGCCCGATCAGCCCCAGCATTTT.

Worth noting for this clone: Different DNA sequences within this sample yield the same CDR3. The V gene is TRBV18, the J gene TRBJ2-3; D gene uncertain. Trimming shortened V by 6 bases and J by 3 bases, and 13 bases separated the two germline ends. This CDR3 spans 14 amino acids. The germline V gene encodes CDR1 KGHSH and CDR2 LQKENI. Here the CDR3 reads CASSPSARTDTQYF. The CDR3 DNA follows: TGTGCCAGCTCGCCGAGCGCGAGGACAGATACGCAGTATTTT.

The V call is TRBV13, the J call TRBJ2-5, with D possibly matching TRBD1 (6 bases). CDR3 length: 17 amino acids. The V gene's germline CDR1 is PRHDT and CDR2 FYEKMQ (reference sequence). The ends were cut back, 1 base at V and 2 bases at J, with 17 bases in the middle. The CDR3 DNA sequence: TGTGCCAGCAGCTTAGCGAAAATCCAGGGGTATCAAGAGACCCAGTACTTC. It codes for CASSLAKIQGYQETQYF.

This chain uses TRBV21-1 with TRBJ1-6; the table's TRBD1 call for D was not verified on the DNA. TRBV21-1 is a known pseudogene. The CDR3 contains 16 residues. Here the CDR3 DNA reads TGTGCCAGCAGCCACAGGAGTTCCTCCTATAATTCACCCCTCCACTTT. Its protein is CASSHRSSSYNSPLHF.

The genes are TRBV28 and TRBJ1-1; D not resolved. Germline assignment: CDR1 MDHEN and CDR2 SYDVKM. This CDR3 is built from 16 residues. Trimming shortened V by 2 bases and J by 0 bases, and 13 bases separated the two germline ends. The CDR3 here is CASSLRNSFMNTEAFF. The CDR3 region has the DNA TGTGCCAGCAGTTTAAGAAACAGTTTTATGAACACTGAAGCTTTCTTT.

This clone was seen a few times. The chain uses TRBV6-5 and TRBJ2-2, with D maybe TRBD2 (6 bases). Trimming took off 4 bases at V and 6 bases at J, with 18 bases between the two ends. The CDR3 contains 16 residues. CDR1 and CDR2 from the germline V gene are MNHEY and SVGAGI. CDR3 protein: CASSSGTPVFAGELFF. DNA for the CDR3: TGTGCCAGCAGTTCCGGGACTCCAGTTTTCGCCGGGGAGCTGTTTTTT.

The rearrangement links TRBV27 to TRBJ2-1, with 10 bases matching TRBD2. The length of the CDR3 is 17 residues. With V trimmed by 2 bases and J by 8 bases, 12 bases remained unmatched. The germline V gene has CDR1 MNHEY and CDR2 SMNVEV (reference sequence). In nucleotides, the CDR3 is TGTGCCAGCAGTTTAGATATAGCGGGAGGTTCATTCGATGAGCAGTTCTTC. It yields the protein CASSLDIAGGSFDEQFF.

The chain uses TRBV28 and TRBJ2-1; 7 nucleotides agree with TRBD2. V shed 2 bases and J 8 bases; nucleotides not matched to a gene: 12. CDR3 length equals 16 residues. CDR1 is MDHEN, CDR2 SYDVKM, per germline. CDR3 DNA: TGTGCCAGCAGTTTACATGGGGGAGGGCCATCGGATGAGCAGTTCTTC. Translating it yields CASSLHGGGPSDEQFF.

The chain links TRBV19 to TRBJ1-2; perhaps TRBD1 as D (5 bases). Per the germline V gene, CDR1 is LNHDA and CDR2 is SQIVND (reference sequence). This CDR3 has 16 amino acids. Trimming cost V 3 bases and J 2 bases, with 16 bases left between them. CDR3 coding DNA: TGTGCCAGTAGTATGCAGGGAAGAGCCCTAAACTATGGCTACACCTTC. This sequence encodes CASSMQGRALNYGYTF.

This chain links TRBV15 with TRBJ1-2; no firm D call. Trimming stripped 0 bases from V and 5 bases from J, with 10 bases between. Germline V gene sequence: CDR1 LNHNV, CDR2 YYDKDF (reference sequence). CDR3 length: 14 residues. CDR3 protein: CATSRDMSGYGYTF. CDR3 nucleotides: TGTGCCACCAGCAGAGATATGAGCGGGTATGGCTACACCTTC.

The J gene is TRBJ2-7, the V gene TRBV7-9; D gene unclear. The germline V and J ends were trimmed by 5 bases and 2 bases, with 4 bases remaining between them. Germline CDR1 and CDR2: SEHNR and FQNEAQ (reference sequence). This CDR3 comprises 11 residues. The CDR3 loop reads CASSATYEQYF. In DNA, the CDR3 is TGTGCCAGCAGCGCTACCTACGAGCAGTACTTC.

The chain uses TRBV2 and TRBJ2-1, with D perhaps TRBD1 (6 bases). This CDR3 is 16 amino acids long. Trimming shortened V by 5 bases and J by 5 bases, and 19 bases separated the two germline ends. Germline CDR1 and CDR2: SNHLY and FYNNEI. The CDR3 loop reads CASSPAGRGLNNEQFF. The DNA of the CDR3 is TGTGCCAGCAGTCCGGCGGGCAGGGGTCTAAACAATGAGCAGTTCTTC.

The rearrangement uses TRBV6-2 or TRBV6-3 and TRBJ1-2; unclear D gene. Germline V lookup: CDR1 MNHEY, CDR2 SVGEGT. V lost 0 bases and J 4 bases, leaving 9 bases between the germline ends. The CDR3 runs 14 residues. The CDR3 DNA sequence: TGTGCCAGCAGTTACTCCCGGTTTGCCTATGGCTACACCTTC. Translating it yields CASSYSRFAYGYTF.

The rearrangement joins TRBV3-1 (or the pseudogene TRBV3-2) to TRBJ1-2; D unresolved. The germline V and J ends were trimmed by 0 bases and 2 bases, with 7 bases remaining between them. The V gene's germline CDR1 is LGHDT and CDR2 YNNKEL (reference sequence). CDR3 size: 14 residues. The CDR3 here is CASSQEAGNYGYTF. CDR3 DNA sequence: TGTGCCAGCAGCCAAGAGGCGGGGAACTATGGCTACACCTTC.

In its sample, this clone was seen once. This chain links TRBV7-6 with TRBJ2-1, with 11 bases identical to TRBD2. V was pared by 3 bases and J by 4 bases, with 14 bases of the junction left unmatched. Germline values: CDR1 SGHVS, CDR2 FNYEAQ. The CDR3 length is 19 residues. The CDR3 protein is CASSFSGRALDSSYNEQFF. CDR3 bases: TGTGCCAGCAGCTTTAGCGGGAGGGCCCTCGATTCATCTTACAATGAGCAGTTCTTC. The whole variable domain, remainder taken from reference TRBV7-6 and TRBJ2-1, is GAGVSQSPRYKVTKRGQDVALRCDPISGHVSLYWYRQALGQGPEFLTYFNYEAQQDKSGLPNDRFSAERPEGSISTLTIQRTEQRDSAMYRCASSFSGRALDSSYNEQFFGPGTRLTVL.

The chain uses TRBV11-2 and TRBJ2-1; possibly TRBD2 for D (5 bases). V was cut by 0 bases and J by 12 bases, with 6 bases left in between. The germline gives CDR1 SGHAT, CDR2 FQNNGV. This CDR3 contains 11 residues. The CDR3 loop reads CASSLEGRQFF. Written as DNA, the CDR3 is TGTGCCAGCAGCTTAGAGGGGAGGCAGTTCTTC.

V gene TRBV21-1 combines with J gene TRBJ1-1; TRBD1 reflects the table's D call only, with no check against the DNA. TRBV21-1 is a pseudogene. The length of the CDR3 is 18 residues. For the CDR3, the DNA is TGTGCCAGCAGCACTTGGACAGGCCCTGGTCAGCTTGTCACTGAAGCTTTCTTT. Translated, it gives CASSTWTGPGQLVTEAFF.

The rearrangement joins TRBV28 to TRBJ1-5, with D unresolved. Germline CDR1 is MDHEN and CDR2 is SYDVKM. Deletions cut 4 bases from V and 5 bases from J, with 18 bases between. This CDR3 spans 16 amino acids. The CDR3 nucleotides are TGTGCCAGCAGTTCGCCTACGAGGGTACAAGATCAGCCCCAGCATTTT. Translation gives CASSSPTRVQDQPQHF.

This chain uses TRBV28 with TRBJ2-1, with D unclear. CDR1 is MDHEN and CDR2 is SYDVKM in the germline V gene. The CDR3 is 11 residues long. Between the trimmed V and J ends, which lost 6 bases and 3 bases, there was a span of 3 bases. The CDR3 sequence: CASSRYNEQFF. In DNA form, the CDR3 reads TGTGCCAGCAGCCGCTACAATGAGCAGTTCTTC. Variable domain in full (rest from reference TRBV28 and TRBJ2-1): DVKVTQSSRYLVKRTGEKVFLECVQDMDHENMFWYRQDPGLGLRLIYFSYDVKMKEKGDIPEGYSVSREKKERFSLILESASTNQTSMYLCASSRYNEQFFGPGTRLTVL.

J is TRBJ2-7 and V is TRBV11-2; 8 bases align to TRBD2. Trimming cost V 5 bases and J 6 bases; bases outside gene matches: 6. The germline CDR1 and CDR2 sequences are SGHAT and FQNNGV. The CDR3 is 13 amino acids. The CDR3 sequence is CASSPGGAGEQYF. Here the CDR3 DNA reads TGTGCCAGCAGCCCCGGGGGGGCTGGCGAGCAGTACTTC. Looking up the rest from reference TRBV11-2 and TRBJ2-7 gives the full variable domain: EAGVAQSPRYKIIEKRQSVAFWCNPISGHATLYWYQQILGQGPKLLIQFQNNGVVDDSQLPKDRFSAERLKGVDSTLKIQPAKLEDSAVYLCASSPGGAGEQYFGPGTRLTVT.

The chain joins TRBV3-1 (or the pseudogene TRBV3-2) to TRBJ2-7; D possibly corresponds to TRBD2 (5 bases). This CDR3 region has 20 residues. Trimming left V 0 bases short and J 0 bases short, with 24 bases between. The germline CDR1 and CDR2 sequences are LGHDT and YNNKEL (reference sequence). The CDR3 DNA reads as TGTGCCAGCAGCCAAGATCCCGGGGAGCTCATTGAACAACACTCCTACGAGCAGTACTTC. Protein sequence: CASSQDPGELIEQHSYEQYF.